The sequence of this T cell receptor (beta chain) was determined in a study of blood T cell repertoires in COVID-19. Germline CDR1 and CDR2: ENHRY and SYGVKD. The V gene end was trimmed by 0 bases and the J gene end by 1 base; junction bases not matched to a gene: 10. The CDR3 has 19 amino acids. In the study's own analysis: Estimated nucleated cell counts came from reference gene primer amplification. Produced via immunoSEQ multiplex PCR; TCRdb's table is partial and in-frame only. Clone size and V and J calls were adopted from that table, with D and trimming inferred from the DNA. The sample contains approximately 200,000 clones, 80% of which appear only once.

Sequencing input: PBMCs or T cells enriched from blood (not recorded which). The chain uses TRBV10-3 and TRBJ2-5; 11 bases map to TRBD2. The TCR sequence derives from a woman aged 40-49 years with acute COVID-19. The CDR3 here is CAISESNLAGGMFQETQYF. CDR3 in DNA: TGTGCCATCAGTGAGTCTAACCTAGCGGGAGGAATGTTCCAAGAGACCCAGTACTTC.